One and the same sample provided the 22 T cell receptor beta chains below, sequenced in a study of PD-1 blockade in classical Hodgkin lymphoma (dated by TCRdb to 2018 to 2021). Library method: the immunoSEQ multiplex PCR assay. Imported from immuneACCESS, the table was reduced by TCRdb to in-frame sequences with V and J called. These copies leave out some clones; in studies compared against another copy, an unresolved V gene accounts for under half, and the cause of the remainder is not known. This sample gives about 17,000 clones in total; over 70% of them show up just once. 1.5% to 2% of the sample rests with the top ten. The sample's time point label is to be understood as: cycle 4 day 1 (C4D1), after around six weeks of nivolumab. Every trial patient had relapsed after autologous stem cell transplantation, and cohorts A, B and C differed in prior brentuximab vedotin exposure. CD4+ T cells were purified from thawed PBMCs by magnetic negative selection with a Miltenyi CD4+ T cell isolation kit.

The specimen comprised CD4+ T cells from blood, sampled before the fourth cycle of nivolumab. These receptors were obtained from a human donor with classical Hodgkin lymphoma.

The CDR3 DNA reads TGTGCCAGCAGCTACCCAGGGGGTGGAAACACCATATATTTT. Translating it yields CASSYPGGGNTIYF. The chain employs TRBV11-2 and TRBJ1-3, with 7 nucleotides matching TRBD1. CDR3 size: 14 residues. Per the germline V gene, CDR1 is SGHAT and CDR2 is FQNNGV. With 4 bases clipped from V and 3 bases from J, the junction kept 3 bases outside the gene matches.

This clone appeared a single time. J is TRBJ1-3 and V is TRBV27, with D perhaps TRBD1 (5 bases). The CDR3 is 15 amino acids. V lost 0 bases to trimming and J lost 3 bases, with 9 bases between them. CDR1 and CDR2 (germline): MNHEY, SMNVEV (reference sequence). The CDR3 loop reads CASSLSQGSGNTIYF. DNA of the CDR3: TGTGCCAGCAGTTTATCCCAGGGCAGTGGAAACACCATATATTTT.

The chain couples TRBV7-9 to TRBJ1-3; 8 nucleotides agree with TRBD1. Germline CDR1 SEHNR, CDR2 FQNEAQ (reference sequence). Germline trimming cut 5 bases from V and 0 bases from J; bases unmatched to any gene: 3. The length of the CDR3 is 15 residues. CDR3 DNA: TGTGCCAGCAGCAAAACAGGGGGCTCTGGAAACACCATATATTTT. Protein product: CASSKTGGSGNTIYF.

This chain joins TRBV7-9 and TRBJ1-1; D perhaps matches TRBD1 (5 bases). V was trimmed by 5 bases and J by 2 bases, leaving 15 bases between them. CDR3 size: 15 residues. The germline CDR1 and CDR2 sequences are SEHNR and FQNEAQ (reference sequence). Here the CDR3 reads CASSRGEEPNTEAFF. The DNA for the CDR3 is TGTGCCAGCAGCCGGGGGGAGGAACCAAACACTGAAGCTTTCTTT.

The CDR3 spells CASSLSRQAYNEQFF. CDR3 nucleotide sequence: TGTGCCAGCAGCTTATCGAGACAGGCTTACAATGAGCAGTTCTTC. The chain couples TRBV11-2 to TRBJ2-1, with D maybe TRBD1 (6 bases). The CDR3 loop spans 15 amino acids. Trimming left V 2 bases short and J 4 bases short, with 12 bases between. Germline lookup yields CDR1 SGHAT and CDR2 FQNNGV.

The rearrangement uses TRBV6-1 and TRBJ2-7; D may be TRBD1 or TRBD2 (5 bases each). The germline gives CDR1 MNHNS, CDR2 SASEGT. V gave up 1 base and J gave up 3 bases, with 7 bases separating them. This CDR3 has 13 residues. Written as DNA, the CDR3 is TGTGCCAGCAGTGAAGGAGGGGACTACGAGCAGTACTTC. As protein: CASSEGGDYEQYF.

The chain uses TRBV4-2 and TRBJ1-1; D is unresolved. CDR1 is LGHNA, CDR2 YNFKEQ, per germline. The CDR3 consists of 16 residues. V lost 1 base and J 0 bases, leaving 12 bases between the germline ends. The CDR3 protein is CASSQVSTTLNTEAFF. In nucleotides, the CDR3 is TGTGCCAGCAGCCAAGTGTCCACAACATTGAACACTGAAGCTTTCTTT.

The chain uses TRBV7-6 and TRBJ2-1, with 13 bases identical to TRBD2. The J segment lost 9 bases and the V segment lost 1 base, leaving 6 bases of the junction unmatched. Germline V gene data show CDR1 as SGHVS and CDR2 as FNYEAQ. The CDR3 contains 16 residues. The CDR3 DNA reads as TGTGCCAGCAGCTTAGAAGGGACTAGCGGGATTGGTGAGCAGTTCTTC. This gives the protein CASSLEGTSGIGEQFF.

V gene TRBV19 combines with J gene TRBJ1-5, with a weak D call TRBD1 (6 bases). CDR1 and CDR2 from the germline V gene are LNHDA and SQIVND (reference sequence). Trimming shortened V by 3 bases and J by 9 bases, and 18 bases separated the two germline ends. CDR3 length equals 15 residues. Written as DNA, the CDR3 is TGTGCCAGTAGTATCTATCGACAGGAACAGGGGCCCCAGCATTTT. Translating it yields CASSIYRQEQGPQHF. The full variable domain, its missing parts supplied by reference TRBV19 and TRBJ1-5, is DGGITQSPKYLFRKEGQNVTLSCEQNLNHDAMYWYRQDPGQGLRLIYYSQIVNDFQKGDIAEGYSVSREKKESFPLTVTSAQKNPTAFYLCASSIYRQEQGPQHFGDGTRLSIL.

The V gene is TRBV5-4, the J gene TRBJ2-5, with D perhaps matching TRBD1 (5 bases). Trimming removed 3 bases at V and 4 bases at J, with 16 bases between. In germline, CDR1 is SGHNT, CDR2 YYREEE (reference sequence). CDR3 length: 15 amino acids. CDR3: CASSSAAGSRETQYF. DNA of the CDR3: TGTGCCAGCAGCTCGGCAGCAGGGTCCCGAGAGACCCAGTACTTC.

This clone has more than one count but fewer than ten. CDR3 residues: CASSLGGKLNEQFF. CDR3 DNA: TGTGCCAGCAGCTTAGGGGGAAAACTCAATGAGCAGTTCTTC. V and J are TRBV5-4 and TRBJ2-1; weak D call: TRBD1 (6 bases). The V gene lost 2 bases and the J gene lost 6 bases, with 12 bases spanning the gap. The CDR3 has 14 amino acids. Germline V lookup: CDR1 SGHNT, CDR2 YYREEE (reference sequence).

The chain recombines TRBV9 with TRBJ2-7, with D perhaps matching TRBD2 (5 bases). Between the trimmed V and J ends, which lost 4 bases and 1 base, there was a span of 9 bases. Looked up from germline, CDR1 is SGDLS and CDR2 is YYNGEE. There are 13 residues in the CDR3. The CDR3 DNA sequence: TGTGCCAGCAGCAAAGGGAGTTCCTACGAGCAGTACTTC. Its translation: CASSKGSSYEQYF.

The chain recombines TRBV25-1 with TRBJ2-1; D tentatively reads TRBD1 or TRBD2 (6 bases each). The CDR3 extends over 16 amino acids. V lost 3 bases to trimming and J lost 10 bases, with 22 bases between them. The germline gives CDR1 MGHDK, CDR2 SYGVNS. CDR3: CASSDVLVSGAKEQFF. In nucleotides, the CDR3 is TGTGCCAGCAGTGACGTCTTGGTGTCGGGGGCGAAAGAGCAGTTCTTC.

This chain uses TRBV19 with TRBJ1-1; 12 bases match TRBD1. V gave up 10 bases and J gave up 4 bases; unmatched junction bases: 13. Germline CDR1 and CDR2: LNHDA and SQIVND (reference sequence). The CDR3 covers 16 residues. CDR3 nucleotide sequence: TGTGCCACTACCCCCCGGGACAGGGGGCTTGGCACTGAAGCTTTCTTT. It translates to CATTPRDRGLGTEAFF. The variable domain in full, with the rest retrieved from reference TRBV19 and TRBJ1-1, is DGGITQSPKYLFRKEGQNVTLSCEQNLNHDAMYWYRQDPGQGLRLIYYSQIVNDFQKGDIAEGYSVSREKKESFPLTVTSAQKNPTAFYLCATTPRDRGLGTEAFFGQGTRLTVV.

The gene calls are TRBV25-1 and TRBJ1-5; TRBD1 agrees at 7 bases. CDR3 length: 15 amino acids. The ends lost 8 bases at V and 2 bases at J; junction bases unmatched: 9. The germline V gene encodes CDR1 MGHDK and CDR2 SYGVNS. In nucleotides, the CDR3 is TGTGCCAGCCGGGCCACAGGGGATGGCAATCAGCCCCAGCATTTT. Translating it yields CASRATGDGNQPQHF.

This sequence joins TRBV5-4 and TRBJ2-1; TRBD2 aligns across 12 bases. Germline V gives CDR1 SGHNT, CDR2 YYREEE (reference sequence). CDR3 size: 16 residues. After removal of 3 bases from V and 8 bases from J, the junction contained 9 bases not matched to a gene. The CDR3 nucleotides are TGTGCCAGCAGCTCCCGACTAGCGGGAGCGGAGGATGAGCAGTTCTTC. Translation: CASSSRLAGAEDEQFF. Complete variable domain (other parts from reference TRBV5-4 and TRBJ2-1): ETGVTQSPTHLIKTRGQQVTLRCSSQSGHNTVSWYQQALGQGPQFIFQYYREEENGRGNFPPRFSGLQFPNYSSELNVNALELDDSALYLCASSSRLAGAEDEQFFGPGTRLTVL.

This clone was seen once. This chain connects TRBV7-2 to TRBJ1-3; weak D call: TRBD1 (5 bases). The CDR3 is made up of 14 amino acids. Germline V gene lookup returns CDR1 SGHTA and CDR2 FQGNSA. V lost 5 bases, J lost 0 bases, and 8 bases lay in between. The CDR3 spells CASSPGGSGNTIYF. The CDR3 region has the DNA TGTGCCAGCAGCCCCGGGGGCTCTGGAAACACCATATATTTT.

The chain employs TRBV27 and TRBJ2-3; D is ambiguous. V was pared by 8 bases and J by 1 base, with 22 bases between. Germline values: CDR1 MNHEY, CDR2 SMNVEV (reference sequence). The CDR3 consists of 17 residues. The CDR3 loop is CASASGLVLFGTDTQYF. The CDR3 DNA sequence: TGTGCCAGCGCCTCAGGATTAGTCCTTTTCGGCACAGATACGCAGTATTTT.

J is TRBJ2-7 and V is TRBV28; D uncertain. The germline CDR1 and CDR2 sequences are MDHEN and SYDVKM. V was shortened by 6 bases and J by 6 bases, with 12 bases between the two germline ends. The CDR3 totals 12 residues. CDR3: CASSFGLAEQYF. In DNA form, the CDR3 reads TGTGCCAGCAGCTTCGGTTTGGCCGAGCAGTACTTC.

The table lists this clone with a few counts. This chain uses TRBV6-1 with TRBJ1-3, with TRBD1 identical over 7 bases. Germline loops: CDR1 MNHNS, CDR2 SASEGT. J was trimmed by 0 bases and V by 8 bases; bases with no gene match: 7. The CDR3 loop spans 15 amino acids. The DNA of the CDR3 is TGTGCCAGCGATCGACAGGGCACCTCTGGAAACACCATATATTTT. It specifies CASDRQGTSGNTIYF.

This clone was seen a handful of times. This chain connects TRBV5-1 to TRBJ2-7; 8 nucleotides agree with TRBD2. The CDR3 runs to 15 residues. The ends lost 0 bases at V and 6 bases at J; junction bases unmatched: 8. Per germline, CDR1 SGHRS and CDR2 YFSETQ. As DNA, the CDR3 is TGCGCCAGCAGCTTGGATGGGACTAGTTATCGCGAGCAGTACTTC. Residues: CASSLDGTSYREQYF.

CDR3 DNA sequence: TGTGCCAGCAGCTCGACAGGGGGCGCGTCCTACGAGCAGTACTTC. Protein product: CASSSTGGASYEQYF. The chain links TRBV7-9 to TRBJ2-5; TRBD1 aligns across 10 bases. The DNA end favors TRBJ2-7, so the J call may be wrong. Per germline, CDR1 SEHNR and CDR2 FQNEAQ (reference sequence). The CDR3 has 15 residues.